These T cell receptor beta chains were read from a single sample in a study of T-cell reconstitution after alpha-beta-depleted transplantation in children. One entry per CDR3 protein results from TCRdb running MiXCR on the PCR reads. The profile shows hundreds of thousands of distinct CDR3 sequences, about 10% of them singletons. Sequenced material: PBMCs from the stem cell graft donor, taken from the stem cell graft. These receptors were taken from a human donor who donated a stem cell graft to a child with acute myeloid leukemia. Each CDR3 is given with its conserved first and last residue. D genes are given only for firm matches. Where a row states a size, it is once, few, many or the class of an expanded clone; other rows omit it.

abundance,d_gene,v_gene,j_gene,CDR3nt,CDR3aa
few,TRBD2,TRBV7-2,TRBJ2-2,TGTGCCAGCAGCCCTAGCGGGAGTGGTCGCACCGGGGAGCTGTTTTTT,CASSPSGSGRTGELFF
.,.,TRBV7-7,TRBJ2-1,TGTGCTAGCAGCTTAGCTGAGACTGGCTACAATGAGCAGTTCTTC,CASSLAETGYNEQFF
many,.,TRBV12-3/TRBV12-4,TRBJ2-2,TGTGCCAGCAGTGGGCAGGGATACACCGGGGAGCTGTTTTTT,CASSGQGYTGELFF
many,.,TRBV12-3/TRBV12-4,TRBJ1-2,TGTGCCAGCAGTACTGGCCAGAACTATGGCTACACCTTC,CASSTGQNYGYTF
.,TRBD2,TRBV4-2,TRBJ2-1,TGTGCCAGCAGCCAAGAAAGCGGGAGGGCCGCTGAGCAGTTCTTC,CASSQESGRAAEQFF
many,.,TRBV14,TRBJ2-2,TGTGCCAGCAGCCGTGAGCTCACCGGGGAGCTGTTTTTT,CASSRELTGELFF
.,TRBD2,TRBV20-1,TRBJ2-1,TGCAGTGCTAGCTTAGCGGGAGGGCCGTCGGGCGAGCAGTTCTTC,CSASLAGGPSGEQFF
.,TRBD2,TRBV29-1,TRBJ2-3,TGCAGCGGACCCTTCAAGGGAGGGAAAGATACGCAGTATTTT,CSGPFKGGKDTQYF
many,.,TRBV29-1,TRBJ2-3,TGCAGCGTTGACATGGCGGATACGCAGTATTTT,CSVDMADTQYF
many,.,TRBV12-3/TRBV12-4,TRBJ1-6,TGTGCCAGCAGCCATGGCTATTCACCCCTCCACTTT,CASSHGYSPLHF
.,TRBD2,TRBV20-1,TRBJ2-2,TGCAGTGCTAAGCTAGCGGGGGATAGCGGGGAGCTGTTTTTT,CSAKLAGDSGELFF
.,.,TRBV6-2/TRBV6-3,TRBJ2-1,TGTGCCAGCAGTTACTCAAGGGCCAACCCCTGGTCCAATGAGCAGTTCTTC,CASSYSRANPWSNEQFF
.,.,TRBV6-5,TRBJ1-2,TGTGCCAGCAGTTACTCGGGTGACAACTATGGCTACACCTTC,CASSYSGDNYGYTF
many,TRBD1,TRBV7-2,TRBJ2-7,TGTGCCAGCAGCCCGCAACAGGGGTCCTACGAGCAGTACTTC,CASSPQQGSYEQYF
.,TRBD2,TRBV4-2,TRBJ2-1,TGTGCCAGCAGTCCTGGGACTAGCGGATTCCTCTACAATGAGCAGTTCTTC,CASSPGTSGFLYNEQFF
.,TRBD2,TRBV2,TRBJ2-2,TGTGCCAGCAGACCCGGACTAGCGGGAGGGAACACCGGGGAGCTGTTTTTT,CASRPGLAGGNTGELFF
many,.,TRBV7-9,TRBJ2-1,TGTGCCAGCAGCTTAGAAGGAGGGATAGGGACTGCCGGTGAGCAGTTCTTC,CASSLEGGIGTAGEQFF
many,TRBD1,TRBV7-9,TRBJ2-1,TGTGCCAGCAGCTCGGACAGGGGAAGTTACAATGAGCAGTTCTTC,CASSSDRGSYNEQFF
many,TRBD2,TRBV14,TRBJ2-2,TGTGCCAGCAGTCGGACTAGCGGACACACCGGGGAGCTGTTTTTT,CASSRTSGHTGELFF
few,TRBD2,TRBV7-3,TRBJ2-6,TGTGCCAGCAGCTTATGGGCGGGAGGGGGTCGCTCTGGGGCCAACGTCCTGACTTTC,CASSLWAGGGRSGANVLTF
.,.,TRBV11-2,TRBJ2-7,TGTGCCAGCAGCTTAACAATCCTAGATTATTACGAGCAGTACTTC,CASSLTILDYYEQYF
few,.,TRBV21-1,TRBJ1-2,TGTGCCAGCAGCATCCGACCGGCCGGCTACACCTTC,CASSIRPAGYTF